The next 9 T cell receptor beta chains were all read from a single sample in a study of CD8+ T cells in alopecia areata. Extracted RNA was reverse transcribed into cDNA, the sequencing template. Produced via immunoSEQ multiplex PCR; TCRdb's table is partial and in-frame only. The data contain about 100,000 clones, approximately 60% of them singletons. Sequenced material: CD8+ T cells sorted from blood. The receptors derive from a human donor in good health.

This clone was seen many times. CDR3 sequence reads: CASSEPGTNTEAFF. As DNA, the CDR3 is TGTGCCAGCAGTGAACCCGGGACTAACACTGAAGCTTTCTTT. The J gene is TRBJ1-1, the V gene TRBV6-1, with D perhaps matching TRBD1 (5 bases). There are 14 residues in the CDR3. CDR1 and CDR2 from the germline V gene are MNHNS and SASEGT. Trimming shortened V by 2 bases and J by 2 bases, and 9 bases separated the two germline ends.

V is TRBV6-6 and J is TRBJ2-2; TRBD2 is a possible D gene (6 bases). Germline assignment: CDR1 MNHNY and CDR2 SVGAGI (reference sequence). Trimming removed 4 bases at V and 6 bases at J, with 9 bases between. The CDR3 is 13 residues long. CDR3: CASSWAGPGELFF. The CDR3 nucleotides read TGTGCCAGCAGTTGGGCGGGACCCGGGGAGCTGTTTTTT.

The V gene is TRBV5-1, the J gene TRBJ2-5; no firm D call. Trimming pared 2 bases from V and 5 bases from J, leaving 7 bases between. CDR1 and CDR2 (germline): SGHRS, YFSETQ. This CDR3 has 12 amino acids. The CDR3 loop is CASSFVSETQYF. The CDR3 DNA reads TGCGCCAGCAGCTTCGTCTCGGAGACCCAGTACTTC.

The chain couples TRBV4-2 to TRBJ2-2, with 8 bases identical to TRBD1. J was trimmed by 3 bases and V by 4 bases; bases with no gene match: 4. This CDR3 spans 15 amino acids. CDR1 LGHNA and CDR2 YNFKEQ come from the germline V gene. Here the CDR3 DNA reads TGTGCCAGCAGCCCGGGACAGGCCCACACCGGGGAGCTGTTTTTT. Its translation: CASSPGQAHTGELFF.

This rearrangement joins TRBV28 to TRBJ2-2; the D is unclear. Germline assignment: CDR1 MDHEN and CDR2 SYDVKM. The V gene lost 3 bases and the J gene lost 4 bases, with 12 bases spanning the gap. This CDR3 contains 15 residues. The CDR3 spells CASSFSQFLTGELFF. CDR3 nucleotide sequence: TGTGCCAGCAGTTTCAGCCAGTTTCTCACCGGGGAGCTGTTTTTT.

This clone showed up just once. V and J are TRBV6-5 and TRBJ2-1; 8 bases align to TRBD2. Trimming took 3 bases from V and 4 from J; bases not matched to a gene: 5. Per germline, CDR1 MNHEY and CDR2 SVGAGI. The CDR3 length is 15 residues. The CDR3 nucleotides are TGTGCCAGCAGTTATAGCGGGGAACCTTACAATGAGCAGTTCTTC. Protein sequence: CASSYSGEPYNEQFF.

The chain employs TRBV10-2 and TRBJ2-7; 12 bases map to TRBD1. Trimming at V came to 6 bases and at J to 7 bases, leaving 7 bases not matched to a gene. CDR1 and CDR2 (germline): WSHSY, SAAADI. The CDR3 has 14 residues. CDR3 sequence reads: CASSRGQGAGEQYF. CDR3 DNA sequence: TGCGCCAGCAGCCGGGGACAGGGGGCCGGGGAGCAGTACTTC.

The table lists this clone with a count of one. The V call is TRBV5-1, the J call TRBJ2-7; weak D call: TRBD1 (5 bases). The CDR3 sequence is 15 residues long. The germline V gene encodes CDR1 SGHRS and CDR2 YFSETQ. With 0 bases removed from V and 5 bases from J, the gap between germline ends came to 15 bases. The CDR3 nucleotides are TGCGCCAGCAGCTTGGTTTTCAGGGATAGGAACGAGCAGTACTTC. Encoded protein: CASSLVFRDRNEQYF.

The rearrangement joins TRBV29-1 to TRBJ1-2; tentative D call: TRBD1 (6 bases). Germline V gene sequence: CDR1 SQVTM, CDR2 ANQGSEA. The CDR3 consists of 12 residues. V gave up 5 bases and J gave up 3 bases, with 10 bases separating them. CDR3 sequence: CSVNTGYYGYTF. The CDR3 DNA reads TGCAGCGTTAATACAGGGTACTATGGCTACACCTTC.